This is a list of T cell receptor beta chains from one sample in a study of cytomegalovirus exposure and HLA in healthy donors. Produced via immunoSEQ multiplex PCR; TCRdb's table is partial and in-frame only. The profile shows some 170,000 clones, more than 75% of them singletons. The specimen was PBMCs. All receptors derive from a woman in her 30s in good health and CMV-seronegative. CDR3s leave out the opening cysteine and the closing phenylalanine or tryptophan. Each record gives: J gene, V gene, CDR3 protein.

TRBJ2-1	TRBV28	ASSIRGARDNEQF
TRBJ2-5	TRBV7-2	ASSLSASGRETQY
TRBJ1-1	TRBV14	ASSIPGQGNTEAF
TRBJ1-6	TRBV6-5	ASSYLTVGTNSPLH
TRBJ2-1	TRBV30	AWSENNNEQF
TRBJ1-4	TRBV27	ASSFINEKLF
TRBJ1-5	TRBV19	ASSIGGRRVLEPQH
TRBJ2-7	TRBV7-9	ASSLARSGGTYEQY
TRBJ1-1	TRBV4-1	ASSLDQGTTEAF
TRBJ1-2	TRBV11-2	ASSLALDRPYGYT
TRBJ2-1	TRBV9	ASSAPWAGEQF
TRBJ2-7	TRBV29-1	SVEDRTNYEQY
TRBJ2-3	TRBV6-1	ASSEGAGGIRTDTQY
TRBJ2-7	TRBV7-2	ASSLDGGAEFNEQY
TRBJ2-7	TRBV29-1	SVGETGDHEQY
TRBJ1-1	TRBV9	ASSSHRGPYTEAF
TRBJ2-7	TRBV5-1	ASSLVGAGNEQY
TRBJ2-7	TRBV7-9	ASSPGGVNEQY
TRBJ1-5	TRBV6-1	ASSGPPGQGPFSNQPQH
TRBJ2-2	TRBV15	ATSPTSGAANTGELF
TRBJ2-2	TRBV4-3	ASSQTGGAKTGELF
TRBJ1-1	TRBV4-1	ASSRQGAVTEAF
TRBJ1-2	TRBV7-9	ASSSRGPQTGYGYT
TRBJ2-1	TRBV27	ASSLYGGSNNEQF
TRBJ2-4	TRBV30	AWSPGTSVNIQY
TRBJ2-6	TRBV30	AWRGDSPSGANVLT
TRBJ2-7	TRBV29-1	SVGIAGLYEQY
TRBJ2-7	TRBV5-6	ASSLGQEQY
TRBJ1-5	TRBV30	AWSVTLNQPQH
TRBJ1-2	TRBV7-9	ASSFNQGDGYT
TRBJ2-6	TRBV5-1	ASSLGGQGAVGANVLT
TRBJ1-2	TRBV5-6	ASSLMRQEGLHT
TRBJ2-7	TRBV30	AWSTGGIYEQY
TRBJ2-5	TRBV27	ASSESGGALETQY
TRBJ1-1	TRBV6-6	ASTQNTEAF
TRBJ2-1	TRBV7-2	ASSLVPSEQF
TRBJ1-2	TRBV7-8	ASSPSDRGRYGYT
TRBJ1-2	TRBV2	ASRVDSRPLYGYT
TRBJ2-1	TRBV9	ASSVRTGSDEQF
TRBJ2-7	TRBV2	ASTWTDYEQY
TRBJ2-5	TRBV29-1	SVEARTGRGPETQY
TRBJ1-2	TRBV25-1	ASSNTGTHGYT
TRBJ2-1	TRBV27	ASSSTGGASRSEQF
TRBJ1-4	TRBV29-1	SVRQAEEKLF
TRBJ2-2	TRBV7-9	ASSLLGQASGELF
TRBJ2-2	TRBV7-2	ASSLTRLGIGELF
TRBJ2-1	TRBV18	ASSPIDVVNEQF
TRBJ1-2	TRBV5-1	ASSLASTADGYT
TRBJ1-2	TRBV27	ASSLRGQGASGYT
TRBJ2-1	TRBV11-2	ASSWTSGGYNEQF
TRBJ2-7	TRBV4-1	ASSQAANDEQY
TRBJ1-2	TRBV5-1	ASSQDRGNYGYT